This T cell receptor beta chain was found in a study of Ad26.COV2.S vaccination and SARS-CoV-2 variants (TCRdb year 2021). General notes on the study: Donors in the vaccine arm were drawn from COV1001, a multicentre, randomized, double-blind, placebo-controlled phase I-IIa trial testing Ad26.COV2.S in healthy adults. Dosing of Ad26.COV2.S was intramuscular, at either 5x10^10 or 1x10^11 viral particles, delivered as one shot or as two shots spaced 56 days apart. Sequencing of the TCRbeta repertoire served to evaluate the specificity and breadth of SARS-CoV-2-reactive T cell receptors following Ad26.COV2.S vaccination. The TCR-sequenced set comprised around 30 samples: around 20 Ad26.COV2.S vaccine recipients, 5 placebo recipients and 8 SARS-CoV-2 convalescent individuals. Trial participants were randomized into five groups of five, in which low-dose or high-dose Ad26.COV2.S was given once or twice, or placebo was given on both occasions. Investigators remained blinded to trial group allocation during experiments and outcome assessment.

Overall results and qualifications from the work: The study was not powered for comparison of responses between vaccine doses or regimens. After vaccination, spike-specific CD8+ and CD4+ T cell responses were reported to show substantial breadth. Higher spike-specific TCR breadth was observed in Ad26.COV2.S recipients than in placebo recipients (P = 0.0014). Non-spike TCR breadth was comparable between vaccine and placebo recipients, consistent with the vaccine containing only spike. The authors noted that total T cell responses may have been underestimated by the TCR breadth and depth analyses.

As for this clone: Its antigen target is currently unknown. No much larger clone is present one base from it, and per-base qualities are unavailable.

Its CDR3 holds 16 amino acids, cysteine through phenylalanine. Only CDR3 DNA is held: 48 bases, read in frame from base 1. The germline V gene provides CDR1 SNHLY and CDR2 FYNNEI. Trimming takes 7 bases from V and 2 bases from J, and the germline ends sit 21 bases apart. The immunoSEQ Assay was the method used to sequence TCRbeta CDR3 regions. After extraction, genomic DNA underwent amplification by bias-controlled multiplex PCR, followed by high-throughput sequencing. In the original analysis: To quantify the absolute abundance of every unique TCRbeta CDR3 region, sequences were collapsed and filtered. T cell fraction was estimated by normalizing TCRbeta template counts to usable DNA, with usable DNA measured through amplification of reference genes found in all nucleated cells. Repertoire TCRs were annotated as SARS-CoV-2-specific by exact matching of V gene, CDR3 amino acid sequence and J gene to a known reactive TCR set. The reference SARS-CoV-2 TCR set was obtained from MIRA and was filtered for enrichment in COVID-19-positive ImmuneCODE repertoires, whereby public or cross-reactive TCRs were removed. Based on the MIRA antigens, annotated TCRs were further analysed at the level of specific ORF or position within ORF. Breadth was defined as the number of annotated unique rearrangements divided by the total number of unique productive rearrangements, and depth was defined as the summed frequency of the annotated unique rearrangements. TCR breadth was compared between groups using two-sided Wilcoxon rank-sum tests. TCRdb retrieved this table from immuneACCESS and kept in-frame rearrangements only. Not all clones are present; in checked studies, unresolved V genes account for under half, and no reason is known for the remainder. The V and J calls and clone size come from that table; D and trimming were worked out from the DNA. The sample table contains about 480,000 clones; only one count was recorded for approximately 88% of them. Of the sample, around 13% is held by the ten largest clones.

The sample's treatment or condition label, in plain terms: over 15 received Ad26.COV2.S at low or high dose, single or two shots; several received placebo; per-sample allocation not given. Repertoires of vaccine and placebo recipients were sequenced from samples collected on day 63 after the first injection. In Cohort 1b, fewer than 30 adults aged 18-55 years were enrolled at a single site in Boston, USA, between 29 July and 7 August 2020. Ad26.COV2.S was a replication-incompetent adenovirus type 26 vector that expressed a prefusion-stabilized SARS-CoV-2 spike protein derived from the original Wuhan strain.

This TCR was recovered from a person aged 18-60 years who received the Ad26.COV2.S COVID-19 vaccine or a placebo. Sequenced here: peripheral blood, sampled in a trial of Ad26.COV2.S vaccine versus placebo. The chain uses TRBV2 and TRBJ2-7, with no confidently assigned D gene. The bases read TGTGCCAGCAACCCAACCGCCGGGCCCAAACCCTACGAGCAGTACTTC. Its protein is CASNPTAGPKPYEQYF.